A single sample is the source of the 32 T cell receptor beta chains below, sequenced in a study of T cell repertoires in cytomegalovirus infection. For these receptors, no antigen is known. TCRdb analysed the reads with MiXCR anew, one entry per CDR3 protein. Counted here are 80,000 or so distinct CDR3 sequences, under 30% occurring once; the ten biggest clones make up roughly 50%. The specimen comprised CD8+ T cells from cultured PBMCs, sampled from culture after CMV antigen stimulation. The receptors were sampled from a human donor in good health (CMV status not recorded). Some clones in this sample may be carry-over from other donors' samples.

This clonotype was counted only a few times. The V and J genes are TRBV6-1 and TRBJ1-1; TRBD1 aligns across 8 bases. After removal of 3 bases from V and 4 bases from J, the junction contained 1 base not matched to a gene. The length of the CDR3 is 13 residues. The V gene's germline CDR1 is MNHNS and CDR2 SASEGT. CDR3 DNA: TGTGCCAGCAGTGAGCAGGGGGCCACTGAAGCTTTCTTT. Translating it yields CASSEQGATEAFF.

CDR3: CASSFRPGLAPTQYF. The CDR3 bases are TGTGCCAGCAGTTTTCGGCCGGGACTAGCCCCCACGCAGTATTTT. V and J are TRBV12-3 or TRBV12-4 and TRBJ2-3; TRBD2 aligns across 9 bases. The length of the CDR3 is 15 residues. V lost 3 bases to trimming and J lost 9 bases; unmatched junction nucleotides: 10.

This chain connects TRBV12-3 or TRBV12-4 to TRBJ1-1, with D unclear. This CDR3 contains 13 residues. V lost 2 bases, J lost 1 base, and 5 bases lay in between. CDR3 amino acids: CASSLTENTEAFF. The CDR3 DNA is TGTGCCAGCAGTTTAACAGAGAACACTGAAGCTTTCTTT.

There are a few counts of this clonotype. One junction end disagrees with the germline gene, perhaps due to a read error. CDR3: CASSLEAALVPHRGELFF. CDR3 coding DNA: TGTGCTAGCAGCTTAGAGGCAGCGCTCGTACCTCATAGAGGGGAGCTGTTTTTT. The genes are TRBV7-6 and TRBJ2-2; D unclear. Germline-derived CDR1 and CDR2 are SGHVS and FNYEAQ. This CDR3 comprises 18 residues.

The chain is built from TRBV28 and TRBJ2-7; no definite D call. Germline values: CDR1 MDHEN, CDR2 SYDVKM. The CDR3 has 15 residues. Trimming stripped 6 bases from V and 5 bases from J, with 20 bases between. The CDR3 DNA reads TGTGCCAGCAGCCCTCGACCCGTGGAAAGGCACGAGCAGTACTTC. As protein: CASSPRPVERHEQYF.

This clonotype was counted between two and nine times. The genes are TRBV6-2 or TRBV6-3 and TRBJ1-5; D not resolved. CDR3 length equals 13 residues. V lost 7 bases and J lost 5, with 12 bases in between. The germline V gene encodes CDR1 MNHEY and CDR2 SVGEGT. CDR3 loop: CASNWRSDQPQHF. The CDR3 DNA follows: TGTGCCAGCAATTGGCGCAGCGATCAGCCCCAGCATTTT.

The CDR3 protein is CASSSPGEGGMGEAFF. The CDR3 DNA sequence: TGTGCCAGCAGCTCCCCCGGGGAGGGAGGTATGGGTGAAGCTTTCTTT. This chain joins TRBV13 and TRBJ1-1, with D hard to call. The V gene's germline CDR1 is PRHDT and CDR2 FYEKMQ (reference sequence). The CDR3 length is 16 residues. The V gene lost 4 bases and the J gene lost 7 bases, with 22 bases spanning the gap. Looking up the rest from reference TRBV13 and TRBJ1-1 gives the full variable domain: AAGVIQSPRHLIKEKRETATLKCYPIPRHDTVYWYQQGPGQDPQFLISFYEKMQSDKGSIPDRFSAQQFSDYHSELNMSSLELGDSALYFCASSSPGEGGMGEAFFGQGTRLTVV.

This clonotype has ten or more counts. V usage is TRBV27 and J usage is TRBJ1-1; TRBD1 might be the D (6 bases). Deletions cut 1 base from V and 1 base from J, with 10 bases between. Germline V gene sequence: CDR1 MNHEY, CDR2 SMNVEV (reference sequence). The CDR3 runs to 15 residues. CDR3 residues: CASSLFRTANTEAFF. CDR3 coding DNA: TGTGCCAGCAGTTTATTCCGGACAGCGAACACTGAAGCTTTCTTT.

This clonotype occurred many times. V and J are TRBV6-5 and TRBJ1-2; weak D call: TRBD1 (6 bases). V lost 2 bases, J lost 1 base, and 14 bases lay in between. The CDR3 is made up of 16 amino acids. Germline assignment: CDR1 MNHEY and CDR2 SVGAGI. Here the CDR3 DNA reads TGTGCCAGCAGTTACGTCTCCGGGACACTTAACTATGGCTACACCTTC. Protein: CASSYVSGTLNYGYTF.

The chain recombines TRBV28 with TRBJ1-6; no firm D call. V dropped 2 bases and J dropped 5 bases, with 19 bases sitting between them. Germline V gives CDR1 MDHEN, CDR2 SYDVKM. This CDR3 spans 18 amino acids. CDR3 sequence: CASSLPSTAVLNNSPLHF. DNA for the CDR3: TGTGCCAGCAGTTTACCCTCAACCGCGGTTCTGAATAATTCACCCCTCCACTTT.

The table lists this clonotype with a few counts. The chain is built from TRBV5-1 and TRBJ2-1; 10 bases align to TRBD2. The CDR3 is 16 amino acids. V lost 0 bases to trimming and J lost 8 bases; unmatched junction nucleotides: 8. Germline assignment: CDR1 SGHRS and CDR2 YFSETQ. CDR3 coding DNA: TGCGCCAGCAGCTTGGAGGCTAGCGGGAGTGTCGATGAGCAGTTCTTC. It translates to CASSLEASGSVDEQFF.

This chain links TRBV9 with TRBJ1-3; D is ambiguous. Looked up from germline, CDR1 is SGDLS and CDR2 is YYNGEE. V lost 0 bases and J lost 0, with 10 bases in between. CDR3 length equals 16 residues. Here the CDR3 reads CASSVEQFDSGNTIYF. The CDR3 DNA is TGTGCCAGCAGCGTAGAACAGTTTGACTCTGGAAACACCATATATTTT.

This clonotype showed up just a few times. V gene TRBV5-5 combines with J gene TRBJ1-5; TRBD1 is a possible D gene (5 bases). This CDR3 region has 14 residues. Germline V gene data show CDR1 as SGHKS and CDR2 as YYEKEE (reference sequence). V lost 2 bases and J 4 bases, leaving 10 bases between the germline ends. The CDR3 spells CASSFGTQNQPQHF. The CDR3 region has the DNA TGTGCCAGCAGCTTTGGGACCCAAAATCAGCCCCAGCATTTT.

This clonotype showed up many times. The CDR3 coding sequence is TGTGCCAGCAGCACCGGGTGGTCTAGCACAGATACGCAGTATTTT. As protein: CASSTGWSSTDTQYF. The chain links TRBV7-8 to TRBJ2-3; D gene ambiguous. The V end was cut by 5 bases, the J end by 0 bases, with 12 bases between. The CDR3 spans 15 residues. Per germline, CDR1 SGHVS and CDR2 FQNEAQ.

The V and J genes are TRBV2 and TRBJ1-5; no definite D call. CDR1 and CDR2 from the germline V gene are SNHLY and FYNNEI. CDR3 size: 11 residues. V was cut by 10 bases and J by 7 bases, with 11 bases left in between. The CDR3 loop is CATGPKQPQHF. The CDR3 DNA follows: TGTGCCACCGGGCCTAAGCAGCCCCAGCATTTT.

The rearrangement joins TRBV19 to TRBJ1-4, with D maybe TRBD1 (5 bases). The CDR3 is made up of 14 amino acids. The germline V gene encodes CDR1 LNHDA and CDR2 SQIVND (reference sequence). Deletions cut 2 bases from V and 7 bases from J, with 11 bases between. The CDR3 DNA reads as TGTGCCAGTAGTATACAGGGTGCCTCTGAAAAACTGTTTTTT. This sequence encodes CASSIQGASEKLFF.

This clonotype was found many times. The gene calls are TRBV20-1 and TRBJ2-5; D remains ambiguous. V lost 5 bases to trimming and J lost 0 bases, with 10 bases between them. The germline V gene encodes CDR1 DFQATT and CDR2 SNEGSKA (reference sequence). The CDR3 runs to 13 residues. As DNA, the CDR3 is TGCAGTGCTTCGGAAGCGTACCAAGAGACCCAGTACTTC. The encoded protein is CSASEAYQETQYF.

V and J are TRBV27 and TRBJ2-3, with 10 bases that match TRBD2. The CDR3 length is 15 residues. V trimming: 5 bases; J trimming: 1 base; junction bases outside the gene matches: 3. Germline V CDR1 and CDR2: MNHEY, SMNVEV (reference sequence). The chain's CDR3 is CASSTTSGGTDTQYF. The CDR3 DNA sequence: TGTGCCAGCAGTACAACTAGCGGGGGCACAGATACGCAGTATTTT.

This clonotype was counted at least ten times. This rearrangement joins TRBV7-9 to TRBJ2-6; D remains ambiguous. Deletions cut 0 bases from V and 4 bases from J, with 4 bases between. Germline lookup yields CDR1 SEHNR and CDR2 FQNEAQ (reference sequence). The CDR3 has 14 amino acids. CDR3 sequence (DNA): TGTGCCAGCAGCTTAGCAACAGGGGCCAACGTCCTGACTTTC. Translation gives CASSLATGANVLTF.

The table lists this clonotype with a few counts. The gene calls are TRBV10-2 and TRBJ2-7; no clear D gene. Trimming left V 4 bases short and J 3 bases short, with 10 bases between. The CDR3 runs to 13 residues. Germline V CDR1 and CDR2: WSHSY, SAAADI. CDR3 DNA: TGCGCCAGCAGTGTTCCCGCTAGCTACGAGCAGTACTTC. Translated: CASSVPASYEQYF.

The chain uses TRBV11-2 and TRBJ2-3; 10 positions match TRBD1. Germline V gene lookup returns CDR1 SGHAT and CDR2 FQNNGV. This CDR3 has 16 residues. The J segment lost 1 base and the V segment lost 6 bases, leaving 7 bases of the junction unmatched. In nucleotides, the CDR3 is TGTGCCAGCAGACCTGTGGACAGGGGGGGCACAGATACGCAGTATTTT. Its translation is CASRPVDRGGTDTQYF. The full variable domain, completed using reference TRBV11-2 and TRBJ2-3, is EAGVAQSPRYKIIEKRQSVAFWCNPISGHATLYWYQQILGQGPKLLIQFQNNGVVDDSQLPKDRFSAERLKGVDSTLKIQPAKLEDSAVYLCASRPVDRGGTDTQYFGPGTRLTVL.

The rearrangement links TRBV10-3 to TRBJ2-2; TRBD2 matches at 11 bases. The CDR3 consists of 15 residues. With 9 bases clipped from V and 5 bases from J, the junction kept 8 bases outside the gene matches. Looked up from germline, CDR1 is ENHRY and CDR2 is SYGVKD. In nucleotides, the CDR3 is TGTGCCATTTCACCGGGACTAGCGGTTACCGGGGAGCTGTTTTTT. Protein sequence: CAISPGLAVTGELFF.

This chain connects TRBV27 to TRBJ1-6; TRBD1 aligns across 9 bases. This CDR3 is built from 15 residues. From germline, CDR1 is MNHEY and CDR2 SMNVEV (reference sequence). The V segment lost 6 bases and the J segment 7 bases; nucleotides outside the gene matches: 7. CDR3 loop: CASRIQGARNSPLHF. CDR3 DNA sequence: TGTGCCAGCAGAATACAGGGGGCACGAAATTCACCCCTCCACTTT.

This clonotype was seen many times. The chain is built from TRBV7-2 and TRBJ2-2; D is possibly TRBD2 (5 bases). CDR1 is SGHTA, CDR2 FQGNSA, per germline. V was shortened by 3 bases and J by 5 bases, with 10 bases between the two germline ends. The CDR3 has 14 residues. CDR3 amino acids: CASSLTITTGELFF. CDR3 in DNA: TGTGCCAGCAGCTTGACTATCACGACCGGGGAGCTGTTTTTT.

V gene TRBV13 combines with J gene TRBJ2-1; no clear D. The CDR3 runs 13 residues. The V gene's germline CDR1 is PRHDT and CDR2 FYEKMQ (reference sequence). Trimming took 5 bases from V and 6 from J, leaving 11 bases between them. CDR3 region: CASSLPRRNEQFF. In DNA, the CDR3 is TGTGCCAGCAGCCTCCCCCGCCGCAATGAGCAGTTCTTC.

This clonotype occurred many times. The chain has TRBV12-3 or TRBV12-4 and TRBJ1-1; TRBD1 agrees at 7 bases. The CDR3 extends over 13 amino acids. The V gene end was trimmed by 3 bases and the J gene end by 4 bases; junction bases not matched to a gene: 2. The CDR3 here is CASSFGTATEAFF. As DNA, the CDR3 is TGTGCCAGCAGTTTCGGGACAGCCACTGAAGCTTTCTTT.

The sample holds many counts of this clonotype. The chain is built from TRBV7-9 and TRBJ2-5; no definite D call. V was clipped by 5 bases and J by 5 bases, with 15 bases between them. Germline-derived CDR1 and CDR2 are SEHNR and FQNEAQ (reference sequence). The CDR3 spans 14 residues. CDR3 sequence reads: CASSPKSSAETQYF. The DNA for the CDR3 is TGTGCCAGCAGCCCAAAGTCCTCGGCGGAGACCCAGTACTTC.

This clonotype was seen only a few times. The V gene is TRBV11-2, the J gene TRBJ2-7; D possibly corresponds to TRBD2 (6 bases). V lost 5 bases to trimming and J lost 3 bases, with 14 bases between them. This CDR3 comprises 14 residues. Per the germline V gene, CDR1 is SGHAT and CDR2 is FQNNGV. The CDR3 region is CASSPEGLIYEQYF. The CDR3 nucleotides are TGTGCCAGCAGCCCCGAGGGACTGATCTACGAGCAGTACTTC.

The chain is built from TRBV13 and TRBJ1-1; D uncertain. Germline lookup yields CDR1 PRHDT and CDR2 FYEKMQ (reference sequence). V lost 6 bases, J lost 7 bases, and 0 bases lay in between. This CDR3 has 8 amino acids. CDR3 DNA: TGTGCCAGCAGTGAAGCTTTCTTT. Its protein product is CASSEAFF.

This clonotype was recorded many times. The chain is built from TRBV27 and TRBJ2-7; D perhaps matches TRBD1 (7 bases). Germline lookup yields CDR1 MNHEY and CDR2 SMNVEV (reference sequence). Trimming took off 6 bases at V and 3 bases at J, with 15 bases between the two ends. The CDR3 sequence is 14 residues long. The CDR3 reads CASRLSGGYYEQYF. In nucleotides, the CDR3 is TGTGCCAGCAGGCTTTCAGGGGGGTACTACGAGCAGTACTTC.

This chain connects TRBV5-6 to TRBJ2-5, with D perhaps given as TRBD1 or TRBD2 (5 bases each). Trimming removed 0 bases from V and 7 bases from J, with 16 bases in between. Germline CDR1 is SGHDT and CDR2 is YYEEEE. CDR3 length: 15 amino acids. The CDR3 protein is CASSLGGDPGWTQYF. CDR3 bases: TGTGCCAGCAGCTTGGGAGGGGACCCGGGATGGACCCAGTACTTC.

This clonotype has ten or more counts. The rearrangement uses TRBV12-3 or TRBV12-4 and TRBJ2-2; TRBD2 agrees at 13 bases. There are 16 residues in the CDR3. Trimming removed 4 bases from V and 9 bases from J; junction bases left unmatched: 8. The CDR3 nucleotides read TGTGCCAGCAGTTCCGTCCCGACTAGCGGGAGGAGGGAGCTGTTTTTT. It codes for CASSSVPTSGRRELFF.